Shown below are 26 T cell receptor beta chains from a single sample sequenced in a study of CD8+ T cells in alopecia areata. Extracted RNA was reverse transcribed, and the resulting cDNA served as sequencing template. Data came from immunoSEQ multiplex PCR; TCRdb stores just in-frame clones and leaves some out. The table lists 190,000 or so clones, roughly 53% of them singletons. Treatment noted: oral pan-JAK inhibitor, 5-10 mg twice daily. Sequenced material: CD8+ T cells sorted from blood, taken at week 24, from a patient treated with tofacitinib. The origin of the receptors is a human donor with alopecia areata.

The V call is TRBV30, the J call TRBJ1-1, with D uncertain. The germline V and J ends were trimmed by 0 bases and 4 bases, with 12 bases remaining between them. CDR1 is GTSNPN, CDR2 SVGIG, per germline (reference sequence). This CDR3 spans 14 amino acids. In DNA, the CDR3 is TGTGCCTGGAGTGTCTCTACCCGAGGCACTGAAGCTTTCTTT. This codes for CAWSVSTRGTEAFF.

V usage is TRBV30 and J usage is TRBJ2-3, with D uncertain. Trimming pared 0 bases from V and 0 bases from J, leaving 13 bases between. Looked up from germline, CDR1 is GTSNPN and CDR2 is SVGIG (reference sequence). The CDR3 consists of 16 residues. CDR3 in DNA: TGTGCCTGGAGTGTAAGACTTGGGTCTAGCACAGATACGCAGTATTTT. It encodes CAWSVRLGSSTDTQYF.

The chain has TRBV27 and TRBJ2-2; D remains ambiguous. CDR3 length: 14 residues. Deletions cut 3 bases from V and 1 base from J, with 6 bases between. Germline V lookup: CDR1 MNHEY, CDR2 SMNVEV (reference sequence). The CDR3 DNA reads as TGTGCCAGCAGTTTTGCCCGGAACACCGGGGAGCTGTTTTTT. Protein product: CASSFARNTGELFF.

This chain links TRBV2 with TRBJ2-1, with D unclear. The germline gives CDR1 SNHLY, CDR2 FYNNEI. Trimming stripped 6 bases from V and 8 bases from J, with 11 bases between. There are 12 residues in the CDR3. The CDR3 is CASSARTHEQFF. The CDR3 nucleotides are TGTGCCAGCAGCGCCCGTACGCATGAGCAGTTCTTC.

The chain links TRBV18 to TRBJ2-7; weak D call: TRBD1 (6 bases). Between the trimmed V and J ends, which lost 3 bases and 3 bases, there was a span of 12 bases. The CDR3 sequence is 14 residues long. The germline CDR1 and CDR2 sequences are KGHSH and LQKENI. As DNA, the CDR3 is TGTGCCAGCTCACCCCCGGGACACCACTACGAGCAGTACTTC. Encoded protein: CASSPPGHHYEQYF.

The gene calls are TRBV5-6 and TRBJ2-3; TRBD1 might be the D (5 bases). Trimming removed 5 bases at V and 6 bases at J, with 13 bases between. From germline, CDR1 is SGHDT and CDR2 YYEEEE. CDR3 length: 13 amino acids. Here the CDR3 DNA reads TGTGCCAGCAGAACAGGACGGCCGGATACGCAGTATTTT. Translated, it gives CASRTGRPDTQYF.

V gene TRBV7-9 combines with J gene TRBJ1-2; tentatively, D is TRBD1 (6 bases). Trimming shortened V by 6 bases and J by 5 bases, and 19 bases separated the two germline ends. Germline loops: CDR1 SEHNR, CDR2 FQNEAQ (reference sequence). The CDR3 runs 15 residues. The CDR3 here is CASRLEGGRGYGYTF. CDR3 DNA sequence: TGTGCCAGCAGGCTGGAAGGGGGGAGAGGGTATGGCTACACCTTC.

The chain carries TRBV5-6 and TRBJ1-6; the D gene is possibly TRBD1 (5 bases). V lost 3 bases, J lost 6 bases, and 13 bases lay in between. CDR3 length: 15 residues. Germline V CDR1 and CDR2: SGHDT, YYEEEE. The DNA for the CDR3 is TGTGCCAGCAGCTCCCAGGGATTTCGTAATTCACCCCTCCACTTT. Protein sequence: CASSSQGFRNSPLHF.

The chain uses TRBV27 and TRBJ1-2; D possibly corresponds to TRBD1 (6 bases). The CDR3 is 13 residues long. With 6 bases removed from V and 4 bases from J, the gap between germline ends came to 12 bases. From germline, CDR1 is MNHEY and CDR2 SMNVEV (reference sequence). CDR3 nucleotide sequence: TGTGCCAGCAGCGGCACAGGGACCTATGGCTACACCTTC. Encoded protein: CASSGTGTYGYTF.

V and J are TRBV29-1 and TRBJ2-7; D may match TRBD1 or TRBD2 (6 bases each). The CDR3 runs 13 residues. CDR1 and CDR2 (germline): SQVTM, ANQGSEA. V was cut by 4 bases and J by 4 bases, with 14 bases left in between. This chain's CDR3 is CSVVPGAPYEQYF. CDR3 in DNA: TGCAGCGTTGTTCCGGGGGCTCCATACGAGCAGTACTTC.

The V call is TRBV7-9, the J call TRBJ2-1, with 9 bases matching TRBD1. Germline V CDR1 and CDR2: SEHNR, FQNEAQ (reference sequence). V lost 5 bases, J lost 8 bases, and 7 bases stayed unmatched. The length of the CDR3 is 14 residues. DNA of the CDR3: TGTGCCAGCAGCCCCCCTGGACAGGGGTATGAGCAGTTCTTC. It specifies CASSPPGQGYEQFF. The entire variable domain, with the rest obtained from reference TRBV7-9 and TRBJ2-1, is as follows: DTGVSQNPRHKITKRGQNVTFRCDPISEHNRLYWYRQTLGQGPEFLTYFQNEAQLEKSRLLSDRFSAERPKGSFSTLEIQRTEQGDSAMYLCASSPPGQGYEQFFGPGTRLTVL.

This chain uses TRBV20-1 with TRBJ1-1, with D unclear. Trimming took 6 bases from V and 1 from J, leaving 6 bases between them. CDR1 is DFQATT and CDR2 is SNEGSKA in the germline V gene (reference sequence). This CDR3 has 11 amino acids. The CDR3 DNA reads TGCAGTGCGAACACGAACACTGAAGCTTTCTTT. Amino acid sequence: CSANTNTEAFF.

The CDR3 DNA is TGTGCCAGCAGCTTACCTAGCGCGGAAGAGACCCAGTACTTC. This gives the protein CASSLPSAEETQYF. The gene calls are TRBV13 and TRBJ2-5; perhaps TRBD2 as D (6 bases). CDR1 is PRHDT and CDR2 is FYEKMQ in the germline V gene (reference sequence). This CDR3 has 14 residues. Trimming left V 2 bases short and J 3 bases short, with 10 bases between.

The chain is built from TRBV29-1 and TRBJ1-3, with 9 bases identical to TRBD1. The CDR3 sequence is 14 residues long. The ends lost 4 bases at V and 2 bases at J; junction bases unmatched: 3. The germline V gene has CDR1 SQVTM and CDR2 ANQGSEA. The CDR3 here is CSVGTGGPGNTIYF. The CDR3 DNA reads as TGCAGCGTTGGAACAGGGGGCCCTGGAAACACCATATATTTT. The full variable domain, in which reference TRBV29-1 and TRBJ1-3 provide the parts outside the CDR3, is SAVISQKPSRDICQRGTSLTIQCQVDSQVTMMFWYRQQPGQSLTLIATANQGSEATYESGFVIDKFPISRPNLTFSTLTVSNMSPEDSSIYLCSVGTGGPGNTIYFGEGSWLTVV.

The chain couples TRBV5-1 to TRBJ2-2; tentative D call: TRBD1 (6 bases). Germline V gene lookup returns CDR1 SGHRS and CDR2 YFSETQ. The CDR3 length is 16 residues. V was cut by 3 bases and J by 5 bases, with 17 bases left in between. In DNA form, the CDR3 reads TGCGCCAGCAGCTCAAACAGGGATGAAAGGACCGGGGAGCTGTTTTTT. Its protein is CASSSNRDERTGELFF.

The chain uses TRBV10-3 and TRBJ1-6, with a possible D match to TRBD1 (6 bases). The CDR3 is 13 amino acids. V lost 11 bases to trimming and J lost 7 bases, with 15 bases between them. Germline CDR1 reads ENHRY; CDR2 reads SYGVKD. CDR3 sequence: CAACGGGNSPLHF. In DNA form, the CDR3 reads TGTGCCGCATGCGGAGGGGGAAATTCACCCCTCCACTTT.

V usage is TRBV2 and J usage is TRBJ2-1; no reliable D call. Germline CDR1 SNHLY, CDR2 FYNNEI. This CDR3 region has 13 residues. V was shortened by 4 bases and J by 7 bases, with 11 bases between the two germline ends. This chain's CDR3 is CASSATVANEQFF. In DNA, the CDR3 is TGTGCCAGCAGTGCGACCGTTGCTAATGAGCAGTTCTTC.

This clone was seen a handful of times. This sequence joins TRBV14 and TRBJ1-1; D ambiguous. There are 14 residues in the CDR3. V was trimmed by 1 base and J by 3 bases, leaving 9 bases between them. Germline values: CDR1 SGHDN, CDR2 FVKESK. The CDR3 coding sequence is TGTGCCAGCAGCCAAGGTGGAGCCTACACTGAAGCTTTCTTT. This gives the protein CASSQGGAYTEAFF.

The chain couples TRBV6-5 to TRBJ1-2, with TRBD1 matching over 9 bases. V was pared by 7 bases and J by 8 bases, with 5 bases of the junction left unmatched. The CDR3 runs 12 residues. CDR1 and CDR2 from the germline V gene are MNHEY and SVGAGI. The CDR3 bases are TGTGCCAGCACGGGACAGGGTAACGGCTACACCTTC. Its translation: CASTGQGNGYTF.

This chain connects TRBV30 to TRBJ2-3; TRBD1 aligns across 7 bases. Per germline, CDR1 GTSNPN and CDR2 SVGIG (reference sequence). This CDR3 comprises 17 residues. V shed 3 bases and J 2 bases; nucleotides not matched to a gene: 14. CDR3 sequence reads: CAWRDFTGAPLTDTQYF. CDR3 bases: TGTGCCTGGAGAGACTTCACAGGGGCCCCACTCACAGATACGCAGTATTTT.

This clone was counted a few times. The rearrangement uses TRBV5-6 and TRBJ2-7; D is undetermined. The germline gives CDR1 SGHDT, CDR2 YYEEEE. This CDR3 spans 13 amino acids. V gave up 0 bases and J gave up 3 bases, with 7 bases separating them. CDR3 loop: CASSLGTDYEQYF. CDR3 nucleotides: TGTGCCAGCAGCTTGGGAACCGACTACGAGCAGTACTTC.

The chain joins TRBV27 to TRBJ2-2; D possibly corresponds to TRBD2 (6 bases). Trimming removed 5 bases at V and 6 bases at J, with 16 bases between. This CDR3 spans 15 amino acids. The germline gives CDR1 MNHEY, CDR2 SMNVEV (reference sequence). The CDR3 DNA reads TGTGCCAGCAGTGTCATCACCGGGGGATCCGGGGAGCTGTTTTTT. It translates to CASSVITGGSGELFF.

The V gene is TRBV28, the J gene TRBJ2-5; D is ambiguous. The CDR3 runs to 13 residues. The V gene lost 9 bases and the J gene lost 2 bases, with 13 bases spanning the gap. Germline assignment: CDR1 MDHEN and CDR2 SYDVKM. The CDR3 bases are TGTGCCAGTCTCGCCCCGTCTCAAGAGACCCAGTACTTC. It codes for CASLAPSQETQYF.

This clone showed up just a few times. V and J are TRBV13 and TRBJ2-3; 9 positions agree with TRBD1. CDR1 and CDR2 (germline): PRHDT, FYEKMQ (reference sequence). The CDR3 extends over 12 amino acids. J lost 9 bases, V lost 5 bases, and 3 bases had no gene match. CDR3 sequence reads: CASSIGTGTQYF. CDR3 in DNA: TGTGCCAGCAGCATTGGGACAGGGACGCAGTATTTT.

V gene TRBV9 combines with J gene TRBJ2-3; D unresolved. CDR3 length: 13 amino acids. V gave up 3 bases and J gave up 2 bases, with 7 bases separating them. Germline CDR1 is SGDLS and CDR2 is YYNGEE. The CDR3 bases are TGTGCCAGCAGCGGGCGGTACACAGATACGCAGTATTTT. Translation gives CASSGRYTDTQYF.

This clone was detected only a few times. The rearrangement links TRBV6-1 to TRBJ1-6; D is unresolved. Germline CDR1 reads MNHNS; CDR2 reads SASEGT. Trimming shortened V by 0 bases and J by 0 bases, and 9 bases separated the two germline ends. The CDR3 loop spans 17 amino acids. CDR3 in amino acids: CASSEATDSSYNSPLHF. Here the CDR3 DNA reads TGTGCCAGCAGTGAAGCGACGGATAGCTCCTATAATTCACCCCTCCACTTT.